What follows are 9 T cell receptor beta chains derived from one specimen sequenced in a study of blood T cells in healthy people across ages. Primed by a sample-barcoded 5' primer and a J-beta primer mix, a second PCR proceeded for about 6 to 12 cycles. TCRdb passed the 5' RACE reads through MiXCR, listing each CDR3 protein once. Here the sample spans 1.5 million to 2 million distinct CDR3 sequences, just under 50% being singletons. Sample: blood. The origin of the receptors is a woman aged 40-49 years in good health.

V is TRBV28 and J is TRBJ1-6, with 8 bases fitting TRBD1. From germline, CDR1 is MDHEN and CDR2 SYDVKM. This CDR3 has 15 residues. V was pared by 4 bases and J by 5 bases, with 4 bases of the junction left unmatched. The CDR3 nucleotides read TGTGCCAGCAGTTCCACAGGGGGTGATAATTCACCCCTCCACTTT. Its protein is CASSSTGGDNSPLHF. Looking up the rest from reference TRBV28 and TRBJ1-6 gives the full variable domain: DVKVTQSSRYLVKRTGEKVFLECVQDMDHENMFWYRQDPGLGLRLIYFSYDVKMKEKGDIPEGYSVSREKKERFSLILESASTNQTSMYLCASSSTGGDNSPLHFGNGTRLTVT.

The chain combines TRBV28 with TRBJ2-5; D is perhaps TRBD1 (6 bases). V lost 6 bases and J 6 bases, leaving 20 bases between the germline ends. Germline V gene sequence: CDR1 MDHEN, CDR2 SYDVKM. The CDR3 contains 15 residues. The chain's CDR3 is CASSHQGTPGKTQYF. The CDR3 DNA reads TGTGCCAGCAGCCACCAGGGGACCCCCGGAAAGACCCAGTACTTC.

The rearrangement uses TRBV6-5 and TRBJ2-5, with TRBD1 identical over 7 bases. This CDR3 contains 15 residues. Losses at the gene ends were 0 bases for V and 6 bases for J; bases not matched to a gene: 7. CDR1 is MNHEY, CDR2 SVGAGI, per germline. CDR3 nucleotide sequence: TGTGCCAGCAGTTACTCGAGAGGGGGCTTACAGACCCAGTACTTC. Translation gives CASSYSRGGLQTQYF.

This chain links TRBV7-2 with TRBJ2-3, with 7 nucleotides matching TRBD2. The CDR3 runs to 16 residues. V lost 3 bases, J lost 1 base, and 7 bases stayed unmatched. Germline assignment: CDR1 SGHTA and CDR2 FQGNSA. The CDR3 coding sequence is TGTGCCAGCAGCTTCCGTTTGAGCGGGGGCACAGATACGCAGTATTTT. This codes for CASSFRLSGGTDTQYF.

V gene TRBV12-3 or TRBV12-4 combines with J gene TRBJ1-1, with a tentative D call TRBD1 (5 bases). V dropped 4 bases and J dropped 11 bases, with 17 bases sitting between them. The CDR3 totals 13 residues. The CDR3 sequence: CASSSHTQGSAFF. The CDR3 DNA sequence: TGTGCCAGCAGTTCTCACACCCAGGGATCCGCTTTCTTT.

Only one count was recorded for this clonotype. The CDR3 loop is CASSRTQSDTDTQYF. The DNA for the CDR3 is TGCGCCAGCAGCCGGACTCAATCGGACACAGATACGCAGTATTTT. The chain combines TRBV5-1 with TRBJ2-3, with D maybe TRBD2 (5 bases). CDR3 length equals 15 residues. Germline CDR1 SGHRS, CDR2 YFSETQ. V lost 4 bases and J lost 2, with 14 bases in between.

The rearrangement uses TRBV7-2 and TRBJ2-7; perhaps TRBD1 as D (6 bases). V lost 1 base and J 4 bases, leaving 14 bases between the germline ends. Per the germline V gene, CDR1 is SGHTA and CDR2 is FQGNSA. CDR3 size: 15 residues. Here the CDR3 reads CASSLVKGQYYEQYF. The CDR3 DNA reads TGTGCCAGCAGCTTAGTAAAAGGACAGTATTACGAGCAGTACTTC. The complete variable domain, with remaining parts taken from reference TRBV7-2 and TRBJ2-7, reads GAGVSQSPSNKVTEKGKDVELRCDPISGHTALYWYRQSLGQGLEFLIYFQGNSAPDKSGLPSDRFSAERTGGSVSTLTIQRTQQEDSAVYLCASSLVKGQYYEQYFGPGTRLTVT.

This clonotype was found once. V gene TRBV6-1 combines with J gene TRBJ2-7; no clear D gene. Per germline, CDR1 MNHNS and CDR2 SASEGT. V was clipped by 5 bases and J by 0 bases, with 11 bases between them. The CDR3 has 14 residues. The CDR3 bases are TGTGCCAGCAGTCTCAGGTACCCCTCCTACGAGCAGTACTTC. This codes for CASSLRYPSYEQYF.

The V gene is TRBV20-1, the J gene TRBJ2-1; unclear D gene. The germline V gene encodes CDR1 DFQATT and CDR2 SNEGSKA (reference sequence). Trimming stripped 3 bases from V and 13 bases from J, with 16 bases between. The CDR3 length is 12 residues. CDR3 DNA: TGCAGTGCTAGGGGTTTGAAAGAGACCCAGTTCTTC. It is translated as CSARGLKETQFF.